The 29 T cell receptor beta chains below come from one sample, sequenced in a study of post-analysis software for immune sequencing data. The study's findings and limits: Patients showed TRBV5-6, TRBV5-1 and TRBV20-1 among roughly 5 TRBV segments more frequent than in controls.

Their cognate antigens are unknown. The TCR beta cDNA libraries contained unique molecular identifiers. TCRdb reanalysed the PCR reads using MiXCR and keeps one entry per CDR3 protein. The sample carries 750,000 to 900,000 distinct CDR3 sequences, 46% recorded once. Sequenced sample: blood. These receptor sequences come from a girl between 10 and 17 years old with multiple sclerosis.

This clonotype appeared a few times. The CDR3 sequence: CASSVAGGSDEQYF. The DNA for the CDR3 is TGTGCCAGCAGCGTAGCGGGAGGGTCGGACGAGCAGTACTTC. The chain combines TRBV9 with TRBJ2-7, with 8 bases matching TRBD2. The junction had 4 bases not matched to a gene; V was cut back by 0 bases and J by 5 bases. Per the germline V gene, CDR1 is SGDLS and CDR2 is YYNGEE. The CDR3 consists of 14 residues.

As DNA, the CDR3 is TGTGCCAGCAGCTTACGGGGCATCCTATCAGATACGCAGTATTTT. Translated, it gives CASSLRGILSDTQYF. The chain joins TRBV7-2 to TRBJ2-3; D may be TRBD1 or TRBD2 (5 bases each). CDR1 is SGHTA, CDR2 FQGNSA, per germline. The CDR3 consists of 15 residues. V was pared by 2 bases and J by 4 bases, with 13 bases between. Complete variable domain (other parts from reference TRBV7-2 and TRBJ2-3): GAGVSQSPSNKVTEKGKDVELRCDPISGHTALYWYRQSLGQGLEFLIYFQGNSAPDKSGLPSDRFSAERTGGSVSTLTIQRTQQEDSAVYLCASSLRGILSDTQYFGPGTRLTVL.

The chain recombines TRBV7-2 with TRBJ2-5; possible D gene TRBD1, 5 bases. V lost 1 base to trimming and J lost 4 bases, with 19 bases between them. CDR1 is SGHTA, CDR2 FQGNSA, per germline. CDR3 length: 17 residues. The CDR3 nucleotides are TGTGCCAGCAGCTTAGTTCTCCCTGCAGGGTACGGAGAGACCCAGTACTTC. Its translation: CASSLVLPAGYGETQYF. Supplemented by reference TRBV7-2 and TRBJ2-5, the full variable domain reads GAGVSQSPSNKVTEKGKDVELRCDPISGHTALYWYRQSLGQGLEFLIYFQGNSAPDKSGLPSDRFSAERTGGSVSTLTIQRTQQEDSAVYLCASSLVLPAGYGETQYFGPGTRLLVL.

This clonotype was picked up a small number of times. The chain couples TRBV20-1 to TRBJ2-3; 11 bases align to TRBD1. V trimming: 7 bases; J trimming: 2 bases; junction bases outside the gene matches: 2. Germline lookup yields CDR1 DFQATT and CDR2 SNEGSKA (reference sequence). The CDR3 has 13 residues. CDR3 DNA sequence: TGCAGTGTGGGACAGGGGGACACAGATACGCAGTATTTT. The encoded protein is CSVGQGDTDTQYF.

The V and J genes are TRBV20-1 and TRBJ2-2, with TRBD2 matching over 7 bases. With 3 bases clipped from V and 3 bases from J, the junction kept 19 bases outside the gene matches. The CDR3 runs to 19 residues. Germline V lookup: CDR1 DFQATT, CDR2 SNEGSKA (reference sequence). The CDR3 is CSASRAREKWVIDTGELFF. CDR3 sequence (DNA): TGCAGTGCTAGTCGGGCGCGGGAGAAATGGGTAATTGACACCGGGGAGCTGTTTTTT.

The chain has TRBV7-9 and TRBJ2-3; D might be TRBD1 (5 bases). The CDR3 covers 16 residues. Trimming left V 6 bases short and J 2 bases short, with 18 bases between. Per the germline V gene, CDR1 is SEHNR and CDR2 is FQNEAQ (reference sequence). The CDR3, as DNA: TGTGCCAGCAGTTCCTGGGCTGCGACAGCCACAGATACGCAGTATTTT. Protein sequence: CASSSWAATATDTQYF.

This clonotype has more than one count but fewer than ten. V is TRBV6-1 and J is TRBJ2-4, with 12 bases matching TRBD2. Germline assignment: CDR1 MNHNS and CDR2 SASEGT. This CDR3 spans 14 amino acids. V gave up 4 bases and J gave up 13 bases; unmatched junction bases: 8. CDR3 in amino acids: CASSVLAGGLGQYF. The DNA of the CDR3 is TGTGCCAGCAGTGTACTAGCGGGAGGTCTGGGGCAGTACTTC.

This clonotype has only one observation. The chain carries TRBV6-5 and TRBJ2-7; 7 bases agree with TRBD2. V gave up 5 bases and J gave up 3 bases; unmatched junction bases: 7. The CDR3 spans 14 residues. In germline, CDR1 is MNHEY, CDR2 SVGAGI. The CDR3 sequence: CASSQGLPVYEQYF. The CDR3 DNA follows: TGTGCCAGCAGTCAGGGACTACCCGTCTACGAGCAGTACTTC.

As to this clonotype: This may be a read error: a much more frequent sequence differs by one nucleotide. CDR3: CASSQGGQTQYF. The CDR3 DNA sequence: TGTGCCAGCAGCCAGGGGGGACAGACCCAGTACTTC. The genes are TRBV7-9 and TRBJ2-5, with D tentatively TRBD1 (7 bases). The length of the CDR3 is 12 residues. Germline CDR1 SEHNR, CDR2 FQNEAQ (reference sequence). V lost 5 bases and J 6 bases, leaving 10 bases between the germline ends. Complete variable domain (other parts from reference TRBV7-9 and TRBJ2-5): DTGVSQNPRHKITKRGQNVTFRCDPISEHNRLYWYRQTLGQGPEFLTYFQNEAQLEKSRLLSDRFSAERPKGSFSTLEIQRTEQGDSAMYLCASSQGGQTQYFGPGTRLLVL.

This clonotype was picked up many times. The chain joins TRBV12-3 or TRBV12-4 to TRBJ2-7, with D unclear. This CDR3 is built from 12 residues. V was cut by 6 bases and J by 3 bases, with 9 bases left in between. CDR3 region: CASRRQDYEQYF. The CDR3, as DNA: TGTGCCAGCAGACGGCAAGACTACGAGCAGTACTTC.

This clonotype came up a few times. This chain joins TRBV6-5 and TRBJ1-2; no definite D call. Germline V gene lookup returns CDR1 MNHEY and CDR2 SVGAGI. V lost 6 bases to trimming and J lost 7 bases, with 18 bases between them. This CDR3 has 14 residues. CDR3 region: CASRIPGLRAGYTF. The CDR3 region has the DNA TGTGCCAGCAGAATACCTGGACTTCGGGCTGGCTACACCTTC.

The sample holds a few counts of this clonotype. The chain carries TRBV3-1 and TRBJ2-7; D call uncertain. Germline CDR1 reads LGHDT; CDR2 reads YNNKEL (reference sequence). Trimming removed 0 bases from V and 9 bases from J, with 12 bases in between. This CDR3 is built from 13 residues. In DNA form, the CDR3 reads TGTGCCAGCAGCCAAGACGGTTCCCCCGGGCAGTACTTC. Its translation is CASSQDGSPGQYF.

About this clonotype itself: The junction departs from germline at one end; a sequencing error may be responsible. The CDR3 nucleotides are TGTGCCAGCAGTGAAGCCGAAAAATATAAAGTGAAGATAAACTACGGCTACACCTTC. Encoded protein: CASSEAEKYKVKINYGYTF. The V gene is TRBV6-1, the J gene TRBJ1-2; D is uncertain. The germline V gene encodes CDR1 MNHNS and CDR2 SASEGT. The length of the CDR3 is 19 residues.

The chain recombines TRBV12-3 or TRBV12-4 with TRBJ2-2; no reliable D call. The CDR3 runs to 11 residues. V lost 5 bases, J lost 8 bases, and 6 bases lay in between. DNA of the CDR3: TGTGCCAGCAGTGCCATAGGGGAGCTGTTTTTT. It encodes CASSAIGELFF.

This rearrangement joins TRBV6-1 to TRBJ1-2; 10 bases line up with TRBD1. There are 18 residues in the CDR3. V lost 6 bases, J lost 0 bases, and 13 bases stayed unmatched. Germline loops: CDR1 MNHNS, CDR2 SASEGT. The CDR3 DNA is TGTGCCAGCAGCCCCGGGACAGGGGTCGTTGAGGCTAACTATGGCTACACCTTC. Its translation is CASSPGTGVVEANYGYTF.

The V and J genes are TRBV28 and TRBJ2-7; the D is unclear. Germline CDR1 reads MDHEN; CDR2 reads SYDVKM. Trimming took 1 base from V and 1 from J, leaving 11 bases between them. The CDR3 has 15 amino acids. CDR3 region: CASSLYGPESYEQYF. The CDR3 bases are TGTGCCAGCAGTTTATATGGGCCAGAGTCCTACGAGCAGTACTTC.

This clonotype occurred a few times. This chain connects TRBV12-3 or TRBV12-4 to TRBJ2-1; the match to TRBD1 covers 7 bases. The CDR3 contains 15 residues. V lost 6 bases and J lost 2; bases outside the gene matches: 7. The CDR3 DNA reads as TGTGCCAGCAGGATGACAGGGATGACCTACAATGAGCAGTTCTTC. This sequence encodes CASRMTGMTYNEQFF.

This sequence joins TRBV7-9 and TRBJ2-7; no clear D. This CDR3 spans 16 amino acids. Trimming pared 5 bases from V and 0 bases from J, leaving 17 bases between. The germline gives CDR1 SEHNR, CDR2 FQNEAQ (reference sequence). The CDR3 DNA is TGTGCCAGCAGCCCCCCGGTTTCGATAAACTCCTACGAGCAGTACTTC. This sequence encodes CASSPPVSINSYEQYF.

The J gene is TRBJ2-5, the V gene TRBV11-2; perhaps TRBD2 as D (5 bases). Trimming removed 3 bases from V and 2 bases from J, with 10 bases in between. This CDR3 contains 14 residues. Germline V gene data show CDR1 as SGHAT and CDR2 as FQNNGV. The CDR3 spells CASSFLRTQETQYF. The CDR3 nucleotides read TGTGCCAGCAGCTTTCTTAGGACTCAAGAGACCCAGTACTTC.

A few counts support this clonotype. V and J are TRBV29-1 and TRBJ2-1, with a weak D call TRBD2 (5 bases). The CDR3 has 13 residues. V lost 7 bases and J 9 bases, leaving 19 bases between the germline ends. Germline CDR1 reads SQVTM; CDR2 reads ANQGSEA. This CDR3 is CSAPGRASGEQFF. CDR3 DNA sequence: TGCAGCGCCCCCGGGCGGGCGTCGGGTGAGCAGTTCTTC.

This clonotype was detected a few times. This chain uses TRBV7-9 with TRBJ2-7; D unclear. Germline CDR1 is SEHNR and CDR2 is FQNEAQ (reference sequence). The length of the CDR3 is 14 residues. Trimming took off 1 base at V and 2 bases at J, with 9 bases between the two ends. The CDR3 DNA follows: TGTGCCAGCAGCTTAGGCGACACCCCCTACGAGCAGTACTTC. It encodes CASSLGDTPYEQYF.

This clonotype was detected a few times. This chain joins TRBV6-5 and TRBJ2-3; TRBD2 agrees at 11 bases. Trimming at V came to 7 bases and at J to 4 bases, leaving 4 bases not matched to a gene. The CDR3 consists of 14 residues. Germline values: CDR1 MNHEY, CDR2 SVGAGI. In nucleotides, the CDR3 is TGTGCCAGCAACCCGGGACTAGCGGCAGATACGCAGTATTTT. This sequence encodes CASNPGLAADTQYF.

The chain recombines TRBV9 with TRBJ1-4; TRBD1 is a possible D gene (6 bases). V was pared by 3 bases and J by 0 bases, with 12 bases between. Germline loops: CDR1 SGDLS, CDR2 YYNGEE. The CDR3 has 16 amino acids. In DNA, the CDR3 is TGTGCCAGCAGCGCTTCAAACAGGGCAACTAATGAAAAACTGTTTTTT. Translating it yields CASSASNRATNEKLFF.

The genes are TRBV5-1 and TRBJ2-1; 7 bases match TRBD1. The last part of the DNA fits TRBJ2-7 better; the J call may be wrong. CDR3 length: 14 amino acids. Germline V gene lookup returns CDR1 SGHRS and CDR2 YFSETQ. CDR3 bases: TGCGCCAGCAGCTTGTACGACAGGGTTTCCGAGCAGTACTTC. Its protein is CASSLYDRVSEQYF.

This clonotype has only a few counts. The chain links TRBV12-3 or TRBV12-4 to TRBJ2-6; tentative D call: TRBD1 (5 bases). The CDR3 consists of 16 residues. Trimming pared 3 bases from V and 1 base from J, leaving 10 bases between. The CDR3 DNA reads TGTGCCAGCAGTTTGCAGGGATTGTCTGGGGCCAACGTCCTGACTTTC. Translating gives CASSLQGLSGANVLTF.

This chain links TRBV7-2 with TRBJ2-5; 7 nucleotides match TRBD1. The CDR3 is 16 residues long. V was pared by 5 bases and J by 0 bases, with 9 bases of the junction left unmatched. Germline CDR1 SGHTA, CDR2 FQGNSA. The CDR3 protein is CASSATGTVNQETQYF. CDR3 nucleotide sequence: TGTGCCAGCAGCGCCACCGGGACAGTCAACCAAGAGACCCAGTACTTC.

This clonotype was observed a handful of times. The chain has TRBV9 and TRBJ1-1; D unresolved. Per the germline V gene, CDR1 is SGDLS and CDR2 is YYNGEE. The CDR3 runs 15 residues. V lost 0 bases, J lost 0 bases, and 9 bases lay in between. DNA of the CDR3: TGTGCCAGCAGCGTAGTTATCGGAGTGAACACTGAAGCTTTCTTT. The encoded protein is CASSVVIGVNTEAFF.

The gene calls are TRBV27 and TRBJ2-1, with D uncertain. CDR1 is MNHEY, CDR2 SMNVEV, per germline (reference sequence). The V gene lost 7 bases and the J gene lost 7 bases, with 20 bases spanning the gap. This CDR3 spans 15 amino acids. The CDR3 nucleotides read TGTGCCAGCACCCGAGGAGACCCTGGGTGGAATGAGCAGTTCTTC. Residues: CASTRGDPGWNEQFF.

The CDR3 nucleotides read TGTGCCAGCAGTCCCTACCGGGACGGGGGTCAAGAGACCCAGTACTTC. It is translated as CASSPYRDGGQETQYF. The J gene is TRBJ2-5, the V gene TRBV12-3 or TRBV12-4, with a weak D call TRBD2 (6 bases). CDR3 length: 16 residues. Trimming stripped 5 bases from V and 2 bases from J, with 18 bases between.